This TCR beta chain was identified in a study of blood T cell repertoires in COVID-19. Across the whole study: T cells, B-cell-depleted T cells, or PBMCs provided the cDNA or gDNA that served as material.

Germline V gene sequence: CDR1 MNHEY, CDR2 SVGAGI. The CDR3 runs 14 residues. V was clipped by 0 bases and J by 2 bases, with 8 bases between them. The data were produced by immunoSEQ multiplex PCR, yet TCRdb's version contains in-frame clones alone and is incomplete. The data contain a few hundred thousand clones, around nine tenths of them singletons. The clonotype originates from a man in his 60s with acute or convalescent COVID-19. The material sequenced was peripheral blood. The chain recombines TRBV6-5 with TRBJ2-7, with D possibly matching TRBD1 (5 bases). The CDR3 nucleotides read TGTGCCAGCAGTTACTCCCAGGGAACCTACGAGCAGTACTTC. Encoded protein: CASSYSQGTYEQYF.